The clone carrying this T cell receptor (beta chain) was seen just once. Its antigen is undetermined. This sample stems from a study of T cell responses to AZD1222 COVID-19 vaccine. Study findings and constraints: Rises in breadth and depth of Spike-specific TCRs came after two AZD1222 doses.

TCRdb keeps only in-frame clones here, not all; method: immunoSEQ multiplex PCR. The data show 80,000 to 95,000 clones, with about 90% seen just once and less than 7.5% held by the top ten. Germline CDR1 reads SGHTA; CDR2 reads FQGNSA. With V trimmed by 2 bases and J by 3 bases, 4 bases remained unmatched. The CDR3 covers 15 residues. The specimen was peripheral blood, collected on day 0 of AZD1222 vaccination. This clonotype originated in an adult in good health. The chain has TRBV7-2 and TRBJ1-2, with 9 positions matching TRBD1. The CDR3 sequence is CASSLHTGGDYGYTF. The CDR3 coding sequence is TGTGCCAGCAGCTTACATACAGGGGGCGACTATGGCTACACCTTC. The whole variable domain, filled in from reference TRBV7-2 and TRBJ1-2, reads GAGVSQSPSNKVTEKGKDVELRCDPISGHTALYWYRQSLGQGLEFLIYFQGNSAPDKSGLPSDRFSAERTGGSVSTLTIQRTQQEDSAVYLCASSLHTGGDYGYTFGSGTRLTVV.